Listed here are 32 T cell receptor beta chains from one sample, sequenced in a study of blood T cell repertoires in COVID-19. Clones were sequenced by immunoSEQ multiplex PCR, and TCRdb holds only the in-frame ones, with some missing. The sample has almost 500,000 clones; approximately 91% are singletons. Source material: PBMCs or T cells enriched from blood (not recorded which). These receptors all come from a woman in her fifties or sixties who had recovered from COVID-19.

The V and J genes are TRBV19 and TRBJ1-1, with D possibly TRBD1 on 5 matching bases. V lost 3 bases and J 0 bases, leaving 14 bases between the germline ends. The CDR3 length is 16 residues. Germline loops: CDR1 LNHDA, CDR2 SQIVND (reference sequence). The DNA for the CDR3 is TGTGCCAGTAGTATTGATGGGGCTTTCATGAACACTGAAGCTTTCTTT. The encoded protein is CASSIDGAFMNTEAFF.

With respect to this clone: This sample also contains other DNA sequences that code for the same CDR3. The chain carries TRBV24-1 and TRBJ1-5; the match to TRBD1 covers 10 bases. Trimming took 3 bases from V and 3 from J; bases not matched to a gene: 4. CDR3 size: 16 residues. The germline V gene encodes CDR1 KGHDR and CDR2 SFDVKD. The chain's CDR3 is CATSDPGTGANQPQHF. The CDR3 DNA follows: TGTGCCACCAGTGATCCCGGGACAGGGGCCAATCAGCCCCAGCATTTT.

The rearrangement uses TRBV7-2 and TRBJ1-3; the D is unclear. V was trimmed by 5 bases and J by 1 base, leaving 9 bases between them. The CDR3 runs to 14 residues. Germline V lookup: CDR1 SGHTA, CDR2 FQGNSA. The CDR3 loop reads CASSPGMSGNTIYF. DNA of the CDR3: TGTGCCAGCAGCCCCGGGATGTCTGGAAACACCATATATTTT.

This sequence joins TRBV12-3 or TRBV12-4 and TRBJ1-2; the match to TRBD1 covers 10 bases. The CDR3 runs 13 residues. The V and J ends lost 7 bases and 8 bases, in that order; junction bases with no gene match: 7. The CDR3 sequence is CASTRQGAPGYTF. The CDR3, as DNA: TGTGCCAGCACAAGACAGGGGGCGCCCGGCTACACCTTC.

The chain employs TRBV2 and TRBJ1-4; D gene unclear. This CDR3 is 13 amino acids long. The germline gives CDR1 SNHLY, CDR2 FYNNEI. V was cut by 7 bases and J by 8 bases, with 14 bases left in between. For the CDR3, the DNA is TGTGCCAGCAATGGCCAGTCGATGGAAAAACTGTTTTTT. Its protein product is CASNGQSMEKLFF.

The V and J genes are TRBV9 and TRBJ2-3; possible D gene TRBD2, 6 bases. Per germline, CDR1 SGDLS and CDR2 YYNGEE. The CDR3 length is 14 residues. Trimming shortened V by 4 bases and J by 1 base, and 10 bases separated the two germline ends. CDR3 amino acids: CASSPGSGTDTQYF. CDR3 in DNA: TGTGCCAGCAGCCCCGGGAGTGGCACAGATACGCAGTATTTT.

The V and J genes are TRBV2 and TRBJ1-2; D not resolved. The V end was cut by 3 bases, the J end by 4 bases, with 12 bases between. This CDR3 contains 14 residues. Germline V CDR1 and CDR2: SNHLY, FYNNEI. The CDR3 spells CASSDSAGPYGYTF. CDR3 DNA: TGTGCCAGCAGTGATTCGGCAGGCCCCTATGGCTACACCTTC.

This chain connects TRBV28 to TRBJ1-6; 10 bases map to TRBD1. Trimming took 4 bases from V and 9 from J; bases not matched to a gene: 6. The CDR3 totals 15 residues. Germline CDR1 is MDHEN and CDR2 is SYDVKM. CDR3 residues: CASSSGQGFSSPLHF. In DNA form, the CDR3 reads TGTGCCAGCAGTTCGGGACAGGGGTTTAGTTCACCCCTCCACTTT.

The V call is TRBV5-1, the J call TRBJ2-5; tentatively, D is TRBD2 (6 bases). Germline CDR1 and CDR2: SGHRS and YFSETQ. The CDR3 is made up of 16 amino acids. The V gene lost 0 bases and the J gene lost 5 bases, with 17 bases spanning the gap. In DNA, the CDR3 is TGCGCCAGCAGCTTGGATTTGGGGGGTAGGAGGGAGACCCAGTACTTC. Translating gives CASSLDLGGRRETQYF.

The genes are TRBV27 and TRBJ2-2; D perhaps matches TRBD1 (7 bases). In germline, CDR1 is MNHEY, CDR2 SMNVEV (reference sequence). V shed 3 bases and J shed 5 bases, with 16 bases lying between them. This CDR3 is 16 amino acids long. As DNA, the CDR3 is TGTGCCAGCAGTTTCATTGCGTCAGGGGGGACCGGGGAGCTGTTTTTT. This codes for CASSFIASGGTGELFF.

The chain has TRBV7-2 and TRBJ1-4; 8 bases align to TRBD1. The CDR3 consists of 17 residues. The J segment lost 0 bases and the V segment lost 5 bases, leaving 8 bases of the junction unmatched. Germline-derived CDR1 and CDR2 are SGHTA and FQGNSA. CDR3 amino acids: CASSTGTGYATNEKLFF. The CDR3 DNA sequence: TGTGCCAGCAGCACCGGGACAGGTTATGCAACTAATGAAAAACTGTTTTTT.

This clone has just one count. V usage is TRBV4-2 and J usage is TRBJ2-6; tentatively, D is TRBD2 (6 bases). Germline V gives CDR1 LGHNA, CDR2 YNFKEQ. Trimming left V 7 bases short and J 2 bases short, with 18 bases between. The CDR3 contains 17 residues. CDR3 protein: CASIFYNGGTGANVLTF. The CDR3 bases are TGTGCCAGCATTTTCTACAATGGGGGGACTGGGGCCAACGTCCTGACTTTC.

The V and J genes are TRBV3-1 (or the pseudogene TRBV3-2) and TRBJ2-6; 9 positions match TRBD2. The ends lost 1 base at V and 0 bases at J; junction bases unmatched: 4. The CDR3 sequence is 18 residues long. CDR1 is LGHDT, CDR2 YNNKEL, per germline (reference sequence). The CDR3 region is CASSQVLRGGSGANVLTF. The CDR3, as DNA: TGTGCCAGCAGCCAAGTTCTGCGGGGGGGCTCTGGGGCCAACGTCCTGACTTTC.

V and J are TRBV29-1 and TRBJ2-7; possible D gene TRBD1, 5 bases. From germline, CDR1 is SQVTM and CDR2 ANQGSEA. The CDR3 has 14 residues. Trimming shortened V by 2 bases and J by 7 bases, and 18 bases separated the two germline ends. In DNA form, the CDR3 reads TGCAGCGTTGAATCTCAAGAAGGGGTTTGGGAGCAGTACTTC. Protein product: CSVESQEGVWEQYF.

This rearrangement joins TRBV6-1 to TRBJ2-7; D may be TRBD2 (5 bases). The germline V and J ends were trimmed by 0 bases and 4 bases, with 10 bases remaining between them. The CDR3 has 14 residues. Germline-derived CDR1 and CDR2 are MNHNS and SASEGT. The CDR3 spells CASSEAGELYEQYV. CDR3 DNA sequence: TGTGCCAGCAGTGAAGCGGGAGAATTATACGAGCAGTACGTC.

The chain joins TRBV4-1 to TRBJ2-2; the match to TRBD2 covers 13 bases. CDR1 is MGHRA, CDR2 YSYEKL, per germline. The CDR3 totals 20 residues. J was trimmed by 4 bases and V by 0 bases; bases with no gene match: 11. The CDR3 nucleotides read TGCGCCAGCAGCCAAGATACCATTGGACTAGCGGGGGTCCTCACCGGGGAGCTGTTTTTT. It yields the protein CASSQDTIGLAGVLTGELFF.

Of note for this clone: At the DNA level, this CDR3 is encoded by other sequences in the same sample as well. The rearrangement joins TRBV3-1 (or the pseudogene TRBV3-2) to TRBJ1-5, with a possible D match to TRBD1 (5 bases). Germline V gives CDR1 LGHDT, CDR2 YNNKEL (reference sequence). CDR3 length: 13 amino acids. V dropped 0 bases and J dropped 7 bases, with 7 bases sitting between them. CDR3 residues: CASSQDRGQPQHF. CDR3 DNA sequence: TGTGCCAGCAGCCAAGATAGGGGACAGCCCCAGCATTTT.

J is TRBJ1-4 and V is TRBV18; TRBD1 matches 9 bases. Trimming at V came to 3 bases and at J to 5 bases, leaving 1 base not matched to a gene. The CDR3 is 14 amino acids. Germline values: CDR1 KGHSH, CDR2 LQKENI. The CDR3 sequence: CASSPGTGNEKLFF. CDR3 nucleotides: TGTGCCAGCTCACCCGGGACAGGGAATGAAAAACTGTTTTTT.

CDR3 bases: TGTGCCAGCAGCTTAAATACAGGGGACAATCAGCCCCAGCATTTT. Residues: CASSLNTGDNQPQHF. V is TRBV7-8 and J is TRBJ1-5, with 7 bases that match TRBD1. The CDR3 has 15 residues. CDR1 SGHVS and CDR2 FQNEAQ come from the germline V gene. V gave up 2 bases and J gave up 3 bases; unmatched junction bases: 4.

The chain has TRBV5-6 and TRBJ1-5; D might be TRBD1 (6 bases). The CDR3 has 14 residues. The germline V and J ends were trimmed by 1 base and 4 bases, with 9 bases remaining between them. Germline V gene lookup returns CDR1 SGHDT and CDR2 YYEEEE. CDR3 loop: CASSLLTGNQPQHF. The CDR3 DNA follows: TGTGCCAGCAGCTTGTTAACAGGGAATCAGCCCCAGCATTTT.

The rearrangement links TRBV4-2 to TRBJ1-1; 9 positions agree with TRBD1. The CDR3 has 13 amino acids. V shed 5 bases, J shed 5 bases, and the junction held 3 bases outside the gene matches. Germline CDR1 LGHNA, CDR2 YNFKEQ. DNA for the CDR3: TGTGCCAGCAGCTTCGACAGGGGGACTGAAGCTTTCTTT. This gives the protein CASSFDRGTEAFF.

This clone has a single count. CDR3 loop: CASRTDGSSYNEQFF. For the CDR3, the DNA is TGTGCCAGCAGAACGGACGGGAGCTCCTACAATGAGCAGTTCTTC. The chain joins TRBV6-5 to TRBJ2-1; a possible D gene is TRBD2 (6 bases). The CDR3 extends over 15 amino acids. Germline CDR1 and CDR2: MNHEY and SVGAGI. V dropped 6 bases and J dropped 0 bases, with 12 bases sitting between them.

V is TRBV6-1 and J is TRBJ2-7; D gene unclear. The CDR3 consists of 12 residues. Germline CDR1 reads MNHNS; CDR2 reads SASEGT. Trimming took 2 bases from V and 2 from J, leaving 4 bases between them. CDR3 region: CASSEWPYEQYV. The CDR3 DNA reads TGTGCCAGCAGTGAATGGCCCTACGAGCAGTACGTC.

This clone was observed a single time. This sequence joins TRBV11-2 and TRBJ1-6; TRBD1 is a possible D gene (6 bases). The germline gives CDR1 SGHAT, CDR2 FQNNGV. V dropped 5 bases and J dropped 5 bases, with 13 bases sitting between them. This CDR3 has 15 amino acids. The CDR3 sequence is CASSTTTGNNSPLHF. The DNA of the CDR3 is TGTGCCAGCAGCACAACAACAGGGAATAATTCACCCCTCCACTTT.

The chain employs TRBV12-3 or TRBV12-4 and TRBJ1-1; 7 bases map to TRBD1. The CDR3 is made up of 13 amino acids. The trim removed 6 bases at V and 7 bases at J, leaving 8 bases unmatched. The CDR3 nucleotides are TGTGCCAGCAGCTTCACAGGGGCCGGTGAAGCTTTCTTT. As protein: CASSFTGAGEAFF.

The chain combines TRBV2 with TRBJ1-2; TRBD1 is a possible D gene (6 bases). The V gene lost 3 bases and the J gene lost 3 bases, with 11 bases spanning the gap. Per the germline V gene, CDR1 is SNHLY and CDR2 is FYNNEI. This CDR3 comprises 14 residues. The CDR3 nucleotides read TGTGCCAGCAGTGACCTGACAGGCTACTATGGCTACACCTTC. Translation: CASSDLTGYYGYTF.

The chain recombines TRBV5-1 with TRBJ1-6; no clear D gene. Per germline, CDR1 SGHRS and CDR2 YFSETQ. CDR3 length: 14 amino acids. Trimming cost V 0 bases and J 5 bases, with 6 bases left between them. DNA of the CDR3: TGCGCCAGCAGCTTGGTAGCAGATAATTCACCCCTCCACTTT. Translated: CASSLVADNSPLHF. Full variable domain (rest looked up from reference TRBV5-1 and TRBJ1-6): KAGVTQTPRYLIKTRGQQVTLSCSPISGHRSVSWYQQTPGQGLQFLFEYFSETQRNKGNFPGRFSGRQFSNSRSEMNVSTLELGDSALYLCASSLVADNSPLHFGNGTRLTVT.

The chain uses TRBV24-1 and TRBJ2-1, with 7 bases that match TRBD2. Germline V gene data show CDR1 as KGHDR and CDR2 as SFDVKD. CDR3 length equals 15 residues. The V and J ends lost 3 bases and 4 bases, in that order; junction bases with no gene match: 5. CDR3 in amino acids: CATSDRTRPYNEQFF. Written as DNA, the CDR3 is TGTGCCACCAGTGATAGGACTAGACCTTACAATGAGCAGTTCTTC.

The gene calls are TRBV27 and TRBJ1-5; 7 bases align to TRBD1. The CDR3 contains 15 residues. Trimming took 5 bases from V and 0 from J; bases not matched to a gene: 4. In germline, CDR1 is MNHEY, CDR2 SMNVEV (reference sequence). As DNA, the CDR3 is TGTGCCAGCAGTAGACAGGGTGATAGCAATCAGCCCCAGCATTTT. Its translation is CASSRQGDSNQPQHF.

This chain connects TRBV11-3 to TRBJ1-1, with TRBD1 matching over 9 bases. Germline assignment: CDR1 SGHNT and CDR2 YENEEA. J lost 4 bases, V lost 5 bases, and 8 bases had no gene match. The CDR3 runs 15 residues. The CDR3 reads CASSPGQGTSTEAFF. As DNA, the CDR3 is TGTGCCAGCAGCCCTGGACAGGGGACGAGCACTGAAGCTTTCTTT.

The gene calls are TRBV24-1 and TRBJ2-2; 7 bases fit TRBD1. Germline V gene data show CDR1 as KGHDR and CDR2 as SFDVKD. With 2 bases clipped from V and 0 bases from J, the junction kept 8 bases outside the gene matches. The CDR3 runs 18 residues. CDR3 protein: CATSDSNPGTANTGELFF. In nucleotides, the CDR3 is TGTGCCACCAGTGATTCAAACCCCGGGACAGCGAACACCGGGGAGCTGTTTTTT.

This clone appeared a few times. V gene TRBV2 combines with J gene TRBJ1-4; D is uncertain. CDR1 and CDR2 (germline): SNHLY, FYNNEI. The V end was cut by 6 bases, the J end by 5 bases, with 7 bases between. The CDR3 totals 12 residues. The CDR3 coding sequence is TGTGCCAGCAGACAGCAGAATGAAAAACTGTTTTTT. The encoded protein is CASRQQNEKLFF. The variable domain in full, with the rest retrieved from reference TRBV2 and TRBJ1-4, is EPEVTQTPSHQVTQMGQEVILRCVPISNHLYFYWYRQILGQKVEFLVSFYNNEISEKSEIFDDQFSVERPDGSNFTLKIRSTKLEDSAMYFCASRQQNEKLFFGSGTQLSVL.